The 2 T cell receptor beta chains below come from one sample, sequenced in a study of blood T cell repertoires in COVID-19. Repertoires were generated with immunoSEQ multiplex PCR, while TCRdb's copy carries only in-frame clones and drops some. The sample lists roughly 290,000 clones, roughly 85% seen once, with roughly 2.2% in the top ten. The sequenced sample consisted of PBMCs or T cells enriched from blood (not recorded which). These receptors originate from a man aged 25 to 45 who had recovered from COVID-19.

The chain is built from TRBV4-1 and TRBJ2-7; 8 nucleotides agree with TRBD2. V lost 4 bases and J lost 6; bases outside the gene matches: 2. This CDR3 is built from 12 residues. Germline V lookup: CDR1 MGHRA, CDR2 YSYEKL. CDR3 amino acids: CASSLGGGEQYF. Written as DNA, the CDR3 is TGCGCCAGCAGCCTCGGGGGGGGCGAGCAGTACTTC.

This chain uses TRBV28 with TRBJ1-5; 8 bases map to TRBD1. CDR3 length equals 19 residues. Losses at the gene ends were 2 bases for V and 1 base for J; bases not matched to a gene: 13. The V gene's germline CDR1 is MDHEN and CDR2 SYDVKM. CDR3 nucleotide sequence: TGTGCCAGCAGTTTAGGCGCAGGGGGCGTAATATCGAGCAATCAGCCCCAGCATTTT. Translation: CASSLGAGGVISSNQPQHF.